The clone carrying this TCR beta chain has only one observation. The data derive from a study of Ad26.COV2.S vaccination and SARS-CoV-2 variants. Study details: Once or twice, 56 days apart, Ad26.COV2.S was delivered intramuscularly.

This sample's treatment: around 19 received Ad26.COV2.S at low or high dose, single or two shots; roughly five received placebo; per-sample allocation not given. The study sampled participants on day 63 after the first vaccine or placebo injection. CDR3 length: 17 residues. V shed 2 bases and J shed 2 bases, with 19 bases lying between them. Germline V gene data show CDR1 as MNHEY and CDR2 as SMNVEV (reference sequence). Some clones are missing from TCRdb's copy, which holds only in-frame ones; the method was immunoSEQ multiplex PCR. The data show about 320,000 clones, around four fifths seen once. The source is a person between 18 and 65 years old who received the Ad26.COV2.S COVID-19 vaccine or a placebo. The source material was peripheral blood, sampled in a trial of Ad26.COV2.S vaccine versus placebo. The chain employs TRBV27 and TRBJ2-7; D possibly corresponds to TRBD2 (6 bases). The CDR3 sequence: CASSLGNAGTGAYEQYF. The CDR3 nucleotides read TGTGCCAGCAGTTTAGGAAACGCCGGGACGGGAGCCTACGAGCAGTACTTC.